This TCR beta chain is drawn from a study of blood T cell repertoires in COVID-19 (dated by TCRdb to 2018 to 2020). Describing the broader study: The collaborator samples originated in the United States, Italy and Spain and spanned the acute and convalescent phases of COVID-19. The material from the prospective study consisted of cDNA or gDNA derived from T cells, B-cell-depleted T cells, or PBMCs. The dataset comprised deeply sampled blood TCRbeta repertoires from subjects exposed to, actively infected with, or recovered from COVID-19. A freely available public database, intended as a resource for researchers studying the immune response to SARS-CoV-2, is where the repertoires were released. Samples came from the ongoing ImmuneRACE study (first 160 participants) plus 1,254 subjects from 6 global collaborators. The sample metadata nearly always contained a de-identified subject ID, COVID-19 status, age in years and sex. HLA class I and class II types, where available, came from metadata supplied by the sample provider rather than from assay-based typing. Overall study results and their limits: Clinical and demographic metadata were provided uncurated, with the amount varying by source and participant.

The sample holds one count of this clone. The antigen it binds to is not known. The record has no base qualities; no much larger clone is one base away. TCRbeta CDR3 regions were amplified from genomic DNA by means of the immunoSEQ Assay, a bias-controlled multiplex PCR. In the authors' own workflow: Nucleated cell counts per sample were estimated from amplification of reference gene primers within the assay. Sequence reads were collapsed and filtered to measure the absolute abundance of every unique TCRbeta CDR3 rearrangement. For each sample, productive Simpson clonality was calculated as the square root of Simpson's diversity index across productive rearrangements. TCRdb took this table from immuneACCESS and kept in-frame rearrangements with V and J called. Such tables lack part of the clones; where checked against another copy, unresolved V genes explain under half of the gap, and the rest is unexplained. V and J calls and clone size are copied from that table; D and trimming were computed from the DNA. The sample records 30,000 to 45,000 clones, approximately 84% of which are singletons. The ten largest clones represent approximately 32% of the sample.

After removal of 2 bases from V and 7 bases from J, the junction retains 10 bases not matched to a gene. The germline V gene provides CDR1 SGHTA and CDR2 FQGNSA. There are 16 amino acids in the CDR3, from cysteine to phenylalanine inclusive. The retained sequence is limited to the CDR3, 48 bases, with the frame set at the first base. Whole blood was collected in K2EDTA tubes by collaborating institutions according to the institutions' own protocols. Collaborator samples were shipped for TCRbeta analysis as frozen whole blood, isolated PBMCs, or DNA extracted from either sample type. The receptor chain draws on TRBV7-2 and TRBJ1-5, with TRBD1 matching 8 junction bases. Sequenced input: peripheral blood. The source of this sequence is a man at least 80 years old with active or convalescent COVID-19. The CDR3 here reads CASSLRSGTGYQPQHF. The DNA sequence follows: TGTGCCAGCAGCTTACGCTCCGGGACAGGTTACCAGCCCCAGCATTTT.